This TCR beta chain was sequenced in a study of blood T cell repertoires in COVID-19. Study summary: Sites across the United States, Italy and Spain contributed samples from acute and convalescent COVID-19.

Clones were sequenced by immunoSEQ multiplex PCR, and TCRdb holds only the in-frame ones, with some missing. This table has about 96,000 clones, about 81% appearing once. The V end lost 0 bases, the J end lost 7 bases, and 16 bases lay between the germline ends. CDR3 length: 16 amino acids. Germline V CDR1 and CDR2: SGHRS, YFSETQ. Sequencing was carried out using peripheral blood. The V gene is TRBV5-1, the J gene TRBJ1-4; a weak D match, TRBD1 (6 bases). The receptor was derived from a woman aged 55-75 years with acute or convalescent COVID-19. CDR3 nucleotide sequence: TGCGCCAGCAGCTTGGGGACAGCAGCATCCCCTGAAAAACTGTTTTTT. This sequence encodes CASSLGTAASPEKLFF.